This TCR beta chain was recorded in a study of regulatory T cells in long-lasting Graves disease. As to time point: newly diagnosed GD, antithyroid drugs for less than 3 months. The TCR library used RNA extracted from PBMCs. Study-level results: Newly diagnosed patients shared 966 public clonotypes; persistent patients shared approximately 2,700. Investigators studied peripheral blood only, not thyroid tissue.

This clonotype was recorded at least ten times. The antigen remains undetermined. The TCR beta library used iRepertoire HTBI primers with Arm-PCR amplification of CDR3. TCRdb reanalysed the multiplex PCR reads using MiXCR and keeps one entry per CDR3 protein. Of under 250,000 distinct CDR3 sequences in the sample, roughly 18% were seen once. The same specimen was also included in a second study, on T cells in Graves' hyperthyroidism and ophthalmopathy. This second study says: The HTBI primer set drove a first-round RT-PCR of the TCR CDR3. A 13 V-J signature model discriminated ophthalmopathy versus stable hyperthyroidism.

The TCR originated in a woman aged 25 to 39 with Graves disease. The sequencing used peripheral blood mononuclear cells (PBMCs), collected at new diagnosis, from a patient treated with antithyroid drugs.

CDR3 protein: CASSPTSGRYNEQFF. CDR3 sequence (DNA): TGTGCCAGCAGTCCTACTAGCGGCAGGTACAATGAGCAGTTCTTC. This sequence joins TRBV27 and TRBJ2-1; TRBD2 matches at 8 bases. V was pared by 5 bases and J by 4 bases, with 7 bases of the junction left unmatched. This CDR3 has 15 residues. Looked up from germline, CDR1 is MNHEY and CDR2 is SMNVEV (reference sequence).